Listed below are T cell receptor beta chains from one sample, sequenced in a study of blood T cell repertoires in COVID-19. Method: immunoSEQ multiplex PCR; TCRdb's copy keeps in-frame clones and lacks some. The repertoire holds 240,000 or so clones, with approximately 80% as singletons. Sequencing used peripheral blood. Source of these receptors: an elderly woman with COVID-19, enrolled during active disease. Each CDR3 is given with its conserved first and last residue. D genes are given only for firm matches. Only part of the rows carry a size: once, few, many, or a class if the clone is expanded.

D,V,size,J,CDR3,DNA
.,TRBV3-1/TRBV3-2,few,TRBJ1-3,CASSQDGSSGNTIYF,TGTGCCAGCAGCCAAGATGGCAGCTCTGGAAACACCATATATTTT
TRBD1,TRBV18,few,TRBJ2-3,CASSPVQQGGTDTQYF,TGTGCCAGCTCACCAGTGCAACAGGGGGGAACAGATACGCAGTATTTT
.,TRBV5-1,.,TRBJ1-1,CASSLTDLNTEAFF,TGCGCCAGCAGCCTGACTGATTTGAACACTGAAGCTTTCTTT
TRBD2,TRBV6-5,.,TRBJ2-1,CASRTSGKVNEQFF,TGTGCCAGCAGGACTAGCGGGAAGGTGAATGAGCAGTTCTTC
TRBD1,TRBV14,.,TRBJ1-2,CASSHKDRHSNYGYTF,TGTGCCAGCAGCCATAAGGACAGGCACTCGAACTATGGCTACACCTTC
.,TRBV24-1,once,TRBJ2-5,CATSEGRGAQETQYF,TGTGCCACCAGTGAAGGCCGGGGGGCCCAAGAGACCCAGTACTTC
.,TRBV13,many,TRBJ2-2,CASSSTSRISGANTGELFF,TGTGCCAGCAGCTCAACCTCACGGATCAGCGGTGCGAACACCGGGGAGCTGTTTTTT
.,TRBV19,.,TRBJ1-5,CASSFGNQPQHF,TGTGCCAGTAGTTTCGGGAATCAGCCCCAGCATTTT
TRBD2,TRBV5-4,.,TRBJ2-1,CASSRASGNIPIEQFF,TGTGCCAGCAGCCGGGCTAGCGGGAACATCCCTATTGAGCAGTTCTTC
TRBD1,TRBV13,.,TRBJ1-1,CASSLLRRGADTEAFF,TGTGCCAGCAGCTTATTACGCAGGGGGGCGGACACTGAAGCTTTCTTT
TRBD1,TRBV2,.,TRBJ1-6,CASSGTGARSPLHF,TGTGCCAGCAGTGGGACAGGGGCTCGCTCACCCCTCCACTTT
.,TRBV18,.,TRBJ1-2,CASSAFGGREGYTF,TGTGCCAGCTCAGCCTTTGGAGGGCGTGAAGGCTACACCTTC
TRBD1,TRBV5-1,.,TRBJ1-4,CASSFVGTGQEKLFF,TGCGCCAGCAGCTTCGTCGGGACAGGGCAAGAAAAACTGTTTTTT
TRBD1,TRBV24-1,.,TRBJ1-5,CATSDQETGVRKPQHF,TGTGCCACCAGTGATCAGGAGACAGGGGTCAGGAAGCCCCAGCATTTT
.,TRBV18,.,TRBJ2-7,CASSPSRVHEQYF,TGTGCCAGCTCACCGTCCAGGGTCCACGAGCAGTACTTC
TRBD2,TRBV19,few,TRBJ2-2,CASSTGTTITGELFF,TGTGCCAGTAGTACCGGGACTACAATAACCGGGGAGCTGTTTTTT
TRBD1,TRBV18,.,TRBJ1-6,CASSPVGTGDSPLHF,TGTGCCAGCTCACCTGTGGGGACAGGAGATTCACCCCTCCACTTT
TRBD1,TRBV9,.,TRBJ2-7,CASSPSPGGGDNEQYF,TGTGCCAGCAGCCCGTCTCCAGGGGGCGGTGATAACGAGCAGTACTTC
TRBD1,TRBV18,.,TRBJ1-2,CASSPEQGARGYTF,TGTGCCAGCTCACCGGAACAGGGGGCGCGAGGCTACACCTTC
.,TRBV11-2,.,TRBJ1-1,CASSSPGGEAFF,TGTGCCAGCAGCTCCCCGGGGGGAGAAGCTTTCTTT
.,TRBV5-1,.,TRBJ1-1,CASSLGAGRGTEAFF,TGCGCCAGCAGCTTGGGGGCAGGGAGGGGTACTGAAGCTTTCTTT
TRBD2,TRBV27,.,TRBJ2-5,CASRLAGVETQYF,TGTGCCAGCAGACTAGCGGGAGTGGAGACCCAGTACTTC
.,TRBV5-5,once,TRBJ2-4,CASTHRGASEGRAYIQYF,TGTGCCAGCACCCACCGGGGGGCCTCCGAGGGACGCGCGTACATTCAGTACTTC
TRBD2,TRBV5-1,.,TRBJ2-1,CASSRASGGAYNEQFF,TGCGCCAGCAGCCGGGCAAGCGGGGGAGCCTACAATGAGCAGTTCTTC
TRBD2,TRBV5-1,.,TRBJ2-5,CASKSGGGGQETQYF,TGCGCCAGCAAGAGCGGAGGCGGGGGACAAGAGACCCAGTACTTC
.,TRBV29-1,.,TRBJ1-1,CSVAGGFAEAFF,TGCAGCGTTGCGGGGGGGTTCGCTGAAGCTTTCTTT
TRBD1,TRBV7-2,.,TRBJ1-3,CASSLPNRGQGNTIYF,TGTGCCAGCAGCTTACCCAACAGGGGGCAAGGAAACACCATATATTTT
TRBD1,TRBV11-2,.,TRBJ1-3,CASSRDRDSGNTIYF,TGTGCCAGCAGCCGCGACAGGGACTCTGGAAACACCATATATTTT
.,TRBV2,.,TRBJ1-4,CASRVGASDEKLFF,TGTGCCAGCAGGGTGGGGGCGAGCGATGAAAAACTGTTTTTT